The 11 T cell receptor beta chains reported below all come from one sample, sequenced in a study of T cell responses to AZD1222 COVID-19 vaccine. The protocol was immunoSEQ multiplex PCR, while the TCRdb copy is restricted to in-frame clones and leaves out a portion. Of roughly 160,000 clones in the sample, 70% to 90% were seen once. The specimen comprised peripheral blood, sampled 28 days after the second AZD1222 dose. These TCRs come from an adult who received the AZD1222 COVID-19 vaccine.

V usage is TRBV5-1 and J usage is TRBJ1-2; 9 bases fit TRBD1. This CDR3 has 15 residues. Unmatched junction bases numbered 8, after V lost 5 bases and J lost 3 bases. From germline, CDR1 is SGHRS and CDR2 YFSETQ. This CDR3 reads CASSSGTGTYYGYTF. The CDR3 DNA sequence: TGCGCCAGCAGTTCTGGGACAGGGACCTACTATGGCTACACCTTC.

The V and J genes are TRBV3-1 (or the pseudogene TRBV3-2) and TRBJ2-5, with 9 bases aligning to TRBD2. The CDR3 is 16 amino acids. Trimming at V came to 0 bases and at J to 4 bases, leaving 6 bases not matched to a gene. The V gene's germline CDR1 is LGHDT and CDR2 YNNKEL (reference sequence). The CDR3 here is CASSQEGSGGRETQYF. The CDR3 DNA sequence: TGTGCCAGCAGCCAAGAGGGTAGCGGGGGTAGAGAGACCCAGTACTTC.

The V and J genes are TRBV19 and TRBJ2-5; D perhaps matches TRBD2 (7 bases). Looked up from germline, CDR1 is LNHDA and CDR2 is SQIVND (reference sequence). This CDR3 is 14 amino acids long. V lost 2 bases and J 5 bases, leaving 12 bases between the germline ends. CDR3 nucleotide sequence: TGTGCCAGTAGTATAAGGGGGGGCCGGGAGACCCAGTACTTC. Its protein product is CASSIRGGRETQYF.

J is TRBJ1-2 and V is TRBV3-1 (or the pseudogene TRBV3-2); 9 bases align to TRBD1. With 1 base clipped from V and 3 bases from J, the junction kept 6 bases outside the gene matches. The V gene's germline CDR1 is LGHDT and CDR2 YNNKEL (reference sequence). The CDR3 runs 16 residues. CDR3 residues: CASSQAYRGRDYGYTF. In DNA, the CDR3 is TGTGCCAGCAGCCAAGCCTACAGGGGGCGAGACTATGGCTACACCTTC.

The chain carries TRBV2 and TRBJ2-5; the D gene is possibly TRBD2 (5 bases). Germline V gene data show CDR1 as SNHLY and CDR2 as FYNNEI. V was cut by 3 bases and J by 5 bases, with 13 bases left in between. The CDR3 loop spans 14 amino acids. In nucleotides, the CDR3 is TGTGCCAGCAGTGAGAGGGTCTTAGGGGAGACCCAGTACTTC. It codes for CASSERVLGETQYF.

DNA of the CDR3: TGTGCCAGTACCGAGACCCCGACGTTCTCTGGAAACACCATATATTTT. It yields the protein CASTETPTFSGNTIYF. This chain uses TRBV19 with TRBJ1-3, with D unclear. The CDR3 is 16 residues long. Trimming took off 7 bases at V and 0 bases at J, with 16 bases between the two ends. Germline-derived CDR1 and CDR2 are LNHDA and SQIVND (reference sequence).

This rearrangement joins TRBV2 to TRBJ1-1; perhaps TRBD1 as D (6 bases). The germline V gene has CDR1 SNHLY and CDR2 FYNNEI. V lost 8 bases to trimming and J lost 3 bases, with 16 bases between them. The length of the CDR3 is 14 residues. DNA of the CDR3: TGTGCCAGCGAGGTGACAGGACCTGACACTGAAGCTTTCTTT. It yields the protein CASEVTGPDTEAFF.

The chain has TRBV5-4 and TRBJ1-6; 10 bases match TRBD1. The CDR3 is 16 residues long. V was pared by 0 bases and J by 7 bases, with 4 bases of the junction left unmatched. Germline V CDR1 and CDR2: SGHNT, YYREEE (reference sequence). This chain's CDR3 is CASSLAGGQGNSPLHF. The CDR3 DNA reads TGTGCCAGCAGCTTGGCCGGGGGACAGGGGAATTCACCCCTCCACTTT. The full variable domain, rest sourced from reference TRBV5-4 and TRBJ1-6, is ETGVTQSPTHLIKTRGQQVTLRCSSQSGHNTVSWYQQALGQGPQFIFQYYREEENGRGNFPPRFSGLQFPNYSSELNVNALELDDSALYLCASSLAGGQGNSPLHFGNGTRLTVT.

This chain connects TRBV5-6 to TRBJ1-5; the match to TRBD1 covers 10 bases. There are 13 residues in the CDR3. V shed 4 bases, J shed 9 bases, and the junction held 4 bases outside the gene matches. Germline V CDR1 and CDR2: SGHDT, YYEEEE. The chain's CDR3 is CASSIGQGGPQHF. CDR3 nucleotides: TGTGCCAGCAGCATCGGACAGGGGGGGCCCCAGCATTTT.

Here the CDR3 reads CASSRLLEEKLFF. CDR3 nucleotide sequence: TGTGCCAGCAGTCGACTCCTCGAGGAAAAACTGTTTTTT. This chain uses TRBV13 with TRBJ1-4, with D unresolved. Deletions cut 6 bases from V and 8 bases from J, with 13 bases between. Per the germline V gene, CDR1 is PRHDT and CDR2 is FYEKMQ (reference sequence). This CDR3 has 13 residues.

This sequence joins TRBV18 and TRBJ1-3; TRBD1 might be the D (6 bases). The CDR3 loop spans 18 amino acids. V lost 0 bases and J 0 bases, leaving 15 bases between the germline ends. Germline V gene data show CDR1 as KGHSH and CDR2 as LQKENI. The CDR3 region is CASSPPGQSIYSGNTIYF. The CDR3 region has the DNA TGTGCCAGCTCACCACCCGGACAGTCAATCTACTCTGGAAACACCATATATTTT.